These 23 T cell receptor beta chains were sequenced from one sample in a study of CD8 T cells in Susac syndrome. RNA, at about 0.45 to 1 ug, was reverse transcribed with random hexamers. TCRdb reprocessed the immunoSEQ multiplex PCR reads via MiXCR and lists one record per CDR3 protein. Of more than 95,000 distinct CDR3 sequences listed, 90% to 95% were seen once; the top ten hold 0.2% to 0.25%. Source material: CD8+ T cells from PBMCs. The receptors derive from a human donor with Susac syndrome.

The chain links TRBV25-1 to TRBJ1-1; weak D call: TRBD1 (5 bases). CDR1 is MGHDK, CDR2 SYGVNS, per germline. Deletions cut 2 bases from V and 4 bases from J, with 8 bases between. CDR3 length equals 13 residues. DNA for the CDR3: TGTGCCAGCAGTGAAACTGGGGGCACTGAAGCTTTCTTT. It is translated as CASSETGGTEAFF.

CDR3 protein: CASSLSVAGGRDEQFF. CDR3 bases: TGTGCCAGCAGTTTATCGGTAGCGGGGGGGCGCGATGAGCAGTTCTTC. V is TRBV27 and J is TRBJ2-1; 11 nucleotides line up with TRBD2. Germline V gene sequence: CDR1 MNHEY, CDR2 SMNVEV (reference sequence). The CDR3 length is 16 residues. Trimming at V came to 0 bases and at J to 8 bases, leaving 6 bases not matched to a gene.

Here the CDR3 DNA reads TGTGCCAGTAGTATGTCAGCGGGAGCCACCGGGGAGCTGTTTTTT. Its translation is CASSMSAGATGELFF. V usage is TRBV19 and J usage is TRBJ2-2; 8 bases map to TRBD2. The CDR3 has 15 residues. V trimming: 3 bases; J trimming: 4 bases; junction bases outside the gene matches: 4. CDR1 and CDR2 (germline): LNHDA, SQIVND (reference sequence).

A single count supports this clonotype. The V gene is TRBV7-9, the J gene TRBJ1-2; D gene unclear. Per germline, CDR1 SEHNR and CDR2 FQNEAQ (reference sequence). V lost 5 bases to trimming and J lost 0 bases, with 13 bases between them. This CDR3 spans 15 amino acids. The CDR3 DNA follows: TGTGCCAGCAGCCCCGTTACGGCTACTAACTATGGCTACACCTTC. Its protein is CASSPVTATNYGYTF.

The chain combines TRBV12-3 or TRBV12-4 with TRBJ1-2; TRBD1 might be the D (6 bases). Deletions cut 9 bases from V and 4 bases from J, with 9 bases between. CDR3 size: 11 residues. CDR3 sequence (DNA): TGTGCCAGTTGGACAGCCTATGGCTACACCTTC. Translated, it gives CASWTAYGYTF.

The CDR3 loop reads CASKMTGGWANEKLFF. Written as DNA, the CDR3 is TGTGCCAGCAAGATGACAGGGGGTTGGGCTAATGAAAAACTGTTTTTT. The chain is built from TRBV12-3 or TRBV12-4 and TRBJ1-4, with 9 bases matching TRBD1. This CDR3 region has 16 residues. Trimming cost V 7 bases and J 3 bases; bases outside gene matches: 9.

This clonotype was seen just once. The chain links TRBV11-2 to TRBJ2-5; 7 positions agree with TRBD2. CDR1 and CDR2 (germline): SGHAT, FQNNGV. The CDR3 runs 17 residues. The V segment lost 4 bases and the J segment 7 bases; nucleotides outside the gene matches: 18. CDR3 in amino acids: CASSSPPAREWVGTQYF. Here the CDR3 DNA reads TGTGCCAGCAGCTCACCACCCGCGCGGGAGTGGGTTGGGACCCAGTACTTC.

This chain uses TRBV6-1 with TRBJ2-7; 10 nucleotides line up with TRBD1. The CDR3 runs 14 residues. Germline CDR1 MNHNS, CDR2 SASEGT. Trimming took 1 base from V and 4 from J; bases not matched to a gene: 1. The chain's CDR3 is CASSEGTGGYEQYF. The CDR3 DNA follows: TGTGCCAGCAGTGAAGGGACAGGGGGTTACGAGCAGTACTTC.

The chain employs TRBV11-1 and TRBJ2-1, with 11 bases fitting TRBD1. Germline CDR1 reads SGHAT; CDR2 reads FQDESV (reference sequence). The CDR3 has 14 residues. The ends lost 3 bases at V and 7 bases at J; junction bases unmatched: 2. DNA of the CDR3: TGTGCCAGCAGCTTCGGGACAGGGGGAAATGAGCAGTTCTTC. Its translation is CASSFGTGGNEQFF.

V and J are TRBV13 and TRBJ2-1; no definite D call. The CDR3 has 13 residues. CDR1 and CDR2 from the germline V gene are PRHDT and FYEKMQ (reference sequence). V lost 5 bases, J lost 0 bases, and 5 bases lay in between. The CDR3 loop reads CASSPSSYNEQFF. The CDR3 nucleotides read TGTGCCAGCAGCCCGAGCTCCTACAATGAGCAGTTCTTC.

The chain is built from TRBV5-1 and TRBJ1-1; D call uncertain. CDR3 length equals 13 residues. Germline lookup yields CDR1 SGHRS and CDR2 YFSETQ. Trimming took off 2 bases at V and 3 bases at J, with 8 bases between the two ends. In nucleotides, the CDR3 is TGCGCCAGCAGCTTCCACGGTGACACTGAAGCTTTCTTT. This sequence encodes CASSFHGDTEAFF.

This clonotype appeared once. The chain links TRBV20-1 to TRBJ1-2; 7 bases line up with TRBD1. The V and J ends lost 6 bases and 4 bases, in that order; junction bases with no gene match: 11. The CDR3 totals 14 residues. Germline values: CDR1 DFQATT, CDR2 SNEGSKA (reference sequence). The CDR3 DNA reads TGCAGTGCGCATACAGGGGACGGGCGCTATGGCTACACCTTC. Encoded protein: CSAHTGDGRYGYTF.

V gene TRBV5-1 combines with J gene TRBJ2-3; perhaps TRBD1 as D (6 bases). CDR1 SGHRS and CDR2 YFSETQ come from the germline V gene. CDR3 length equals 17 residues. V was cut by 2 bases and J by 3 bases, with 19 bases left in between. The CDR3 loop reads CASSFSPQGVETDTQYF. The CDR3 DNA sequence: TGCGCCAGCAGCTTCTCCCCACAGGGTGTAGAAACAGATACGCAGTATTTT. The complete variable domain, with remaining parts taken from reference TRBV5-1 and TRBJ2-3, reads KAGVTQTPRYLIKTRGQQVTLSCSPISGHRSVSWYQQTPGQGLQFLFEYFSETQRNKGNFPGRFSGRQFSNSRSEMNVSTLELGDSALYLCASSFSPQGVETDTQYFGPGTRLTVL.

This chain uses TRBV12-3 or TRBV12-4 with TRBJ1-2; D perhaps matches TRBD1 (5 bases). The CDR3 is 16 residues long. V was clipped by 7 bases and J by 0 bases, with 18 bases between them. CDR3 coding DNA: TGTGCCAGCACTAGGGGAGAGGAGTTAGCTAACTATGGCTACACCTTC. Translation gives CASTRGEELANYGYTF.

This sequence joins TRBV6-5 and TRBJ2-5; 7 bases map to TRBD2. The CDR3 consists of 15 residues. Germline-derived CDR1 and CDR2 are MNHEY and SVGAGI. V lost 4 bases to trimming and J lost 8 bases; unmatched junction nucleotides: 13. The CDR3 loop reads CASSFQTGTIDTQYF. Written as DNA, the CDR3 is TGTGCCAGCAGTTTCCAAACCGGGACTATAGATACCCAGTACTTC.

The chain uses TRBV27 and TRBJ2-7; 7 bases align to TRBD2. Per the germline V gene, CDR1 is MNHEY and CDR2 is SMNVEV (reference sequence). CDR3 length equals 14 residues. V gave up 2 bases and J gave up 2 bases; unmatched junction bases: 3. CDR3 nucleotides: TGTGCCAGCAGTTTAGCGGGGGATGCCTACGAGCAGTACTTC. Translation: CASSLAGDAYEQYF.

The chain has TRBV11-2 and TRBJ1-6; no definite D call. Germline CDR1 and CDR2: SGHAT and FQNNGV. Trimming took off 5 bases at V and 5 bases at J, with 13 bases between the two ends. CDR3 size: 15 residues. The CDR3 here is CASSPSGRDNSPLHF. The CDR3 coding sequence is TGTGCCAGCAGCCCTAGCGGGAGGGATAATTCACCCCTCCACTTT.

The V gene is TRBV11-1, the J gene TRBJ2-1; D tentatively reads TRBD1 or TRBD2 (5 bases each). This CDR3 has 15 amino acids. Germline loops: CDR1 SGHAT, CDR2 FQDESV (reference sequence). V gave up 0 bases and J gave up 3 bases, with 9 bases separating them. The CDR3 nucleotides are TGTGCCAGCAGCTTAGCGGGGGAAGGCTACAATGAGCAGTTCTTC. The encoded protein is CASSLAGEGYNEQFF.

The count of this clonotype is one. The CDR3, as DNA: TGTGCCAGCAGCGGGATCAACTACGAGCAGTACTTC. Residues: CASSGINYEQYF. This chain connects TRBV2 to TRBJ2-7; a weak D match, TRBD2 (5 bases). V was trimmed by 6 bases and J by 3 bases, leaving 9 bases between them. CDR1 SNHLY and CDR2 FYNNEI come from the germline V gene. This CDR3 region has 12 residues.

The chain links TRBV14 to TRBJ1-2; D is uncertain. Germline V gene lookup returns CDR1 SGHDN and CDR2 FVKESK. Trimming pared 1 base from V and 5 bases from J, leaving 8 bases between. The CDR3 covers 13 residues. CDR3 nucleotides: TGTGCCAGCAGCCAAGGGGTTGGGTATGGCTACACCTTC. Translating gives CASSQGVGYGYTF.

The chain links TRBV2 to TRBJ1-1; 11 nucleotides align to TRBD1. Trimming at V came to 4 bases and at J to 1 base, leaving 2 bases not matched to a gene. The CDR3 sequence is 15 residues long. CDR1 and CDR2 from the germline V gene are SNHLY and FYNNEI. The CDR3 loop is CASSAGQGENTEAFF. The CDR3 DNA is TGTGCCAGCAGTGCGGGACAGGGGGAGAACACTGAAGCTTTCTTT.

The rearrangement joins TRBV25-1 to TRBJ2-3, with D tentatively TRBD1 (5 bases). The CDR3 runs to 19 residues. V shed 1 base and J shed 0 bases, with 20 bases lying between them. Germline V gene data show CDR1 as MGHDK and CDR2 as SYGVNS. The CDR3 reads CASSESVARTGPSTDTQYF. The CDR3 DNA is TGTGCCAGCAGTGAATCGGTGGCCCGTACAGGACCTAGCACAGATACGCAGTATTTT.

The gene calls are TRBV12-5 and TRBJ2-2; 10 nucleotides line up with TRBD1. CDR1 is LGHNT, CDR2 FRNRAP, per germline. Trimming took 5 bases from V and 4 from J; bases not matched to a gene: 7. This CDR3 spans 16 amino acids. CDR3 protein: CASGLRQGATTGELFF. The CDR3 DNA follows: TGTGCTAGTGGTCTTCGACAGGGGGCCACCACCGGGGAGCTGTTTTTT.